These 15 T cell receptor beta chains were sequenced from one sample in a study of Ad26.COV2.S vaccination and SARS-CoV-2 variants. Treatment in this sample: some 20 received Ad26.COV2.S at low or high dose, single or two shots; several received placebo; per-sample allocation not given. It was on day 63 after the first vaccine or placebo injection that samples were taken. Sequencing used immunoSEQ multiplex PCR; TCRdb keeps in-frame clones, though not all of them. The table includes 250,000 or so clones, approximately 90% detected once. Sequences were derived from peripheral blood, sampled in a trial of Ad26.COV2.S vaccine versus placebo. The origin of the receptors is a person aged 18-65 years who received the Ad26.COV2.S COVID-19 vaccine or a placebo.

The CDR3: CASSYSGRANYGYTF. The CDR3 coding sequence is TGTGCCAGCAGTTACTCGGGCAGGGCCAACTATGGCTACACCTTC. The V and J genes are TRBV6-5 and TRBJ1-2, with a tentative D call TRBD1 (5 bases). Germline values: CDR1 MNHEY, CDR2 SVGAGI. The CDR3 has 15 amino acids. V lost 0 bases and J 2 bases, leaving 10 bases between the germline ends.

A single count supports this clone. The V and J genes are TRBV5-6 and TRBJ1-6; a weak D match, TRBD1 (5 bases). CDR1 is SGHDT, CDR2 YYEEEE, per germline. This CDR3 has 16 residues. The ends were cut back, 2 bases at V and 8 bases at J, with 17 bases in the middle. CDR3 in amino acids: CASSLPVQGPDSPLHF. Here the CDR3 DNA reads TGTGCCAGCAGCTTACCCGTCCAGGGACCCGATTCACCCCTCCACTTT.

The chain joins TRBV6-4 to TRBJ1-1; the D is unclear. The CDR3 contains 14 residues. The V gene lost 7 bases and the J gene lost 3 bases, with 15 bases spanning the gap. CDR1 MRHNA and CDR2 SNTAGT come from the germline V gene. The CDR3 bases are TGTGCCAGCATTCTTACAGTTTTTTACACTGAAGCTTTCTTT. Its protein is CASILTVFYTEAFF.

This chain connects TRBV4-1 to TRBJ2-4, with 11 bases matching TRBD2. The CDR3 extends over 17 amino acids. Germline loops: CDR1 MGHRA, CDR2 YSYEKL. Unmatched junction bases numbered 3, after V lost 2 bases and J lost 0 bases. The CDR3 DNA sequence: TGCGCCAGCAGCCAAATAGCGGGAGGGGTAGCCAAAAACATTCAGTACTTC. Translating gives CASSQIAGGVAKNIQYF.

The chain links TRBV14 to TRBJ2-6; no reliable D call. This CDR3 is 15 amino acids long. V shed 0 bases and J shed 0 bases, with 3 bases lying between them. CDR1 and CDR2 (germline): SGHDN, FVKESK. CDR3 amino acids: CASSQDSSGANVLTF. CDR3 in DNA: TGTGCCAGCAGCCAAGACAGCTCTGGGGCCAACGTCCTGACTTTC.

The chain uses TRBV7-2 and TRBJ1-6; 7 nucleotides match TRBD1. The CDR3 runs to 16 residues. The V gene's germline CDR1 is SGHTA and CDR2 FQGNSA. V was pared by 5 bases and J by 7 bases, with 11 bases of the junction left unmatched. This CDR3 is CASSKGAGQPNSPLHF. In DNA form, the CDR3 reads TGTGCCAGCAGCAAGGGGGCTGGGCAGCCAAATTCACCCCTCCACTTT.

This chain uses TRBV3-1 (or the pseudogene TRBV3-2) with TRBJ2-5; the D call may be TRBD1 or TRBD2 (5 bases each). V was trimmed by 2 bases and J by 9 bases, leaving 10 bases between them. The CDR3 totals 12 residues. Per germline, CDR1 LGHDT and CDR2 YNNKEL (reference sequence). CDR3 in amino acids: CASSQLRGAQYF. In nucleotides, the CDR3 is TGTGCCAGCAGCCAATTGAGAGGGGCCCAGTACTTC.

For the CDR3, the DNA is TGTGCGATCTGGGACAGGAACACTGAAGCTTTCTTT. Its translation: CAIWDRNTEAFF. The chain recombines TRBV6-5 with TRBJ1-1; 7 bases agree with TRBD1. CDR1 and CDR2 from the germline V gene are MNHEY and SVGAGI. This CDR3 has 12 residues.

The rearrangement joins TRBV10-3 to TRBJ1-6; 8 bases align to TRBD1. V trimming: 7 bases; J trimming: 7 bases; junction bases outside the gene matches: 18. The CDR3 spans 18 residues. Germline V gives CDR1 ENHRY, CDR2 SYGVKD. The CDR3 nucleotides are TGTGCCATCACCCCCGGACAGGGATTACAAAGGGGGAATTCACCCCTCCACTTT. Translated: CAITPGQGLQRGNSPLHF.

The chain recombines TRBV2 with TRBJ2-7; perhaps TRBD1 as D (5 bases). The CDR3 contains 15 residues. Trimming removed 7 bases from V and 3 bases from J, with 19 bases in between. Germline CDR1 is SNHLY and CDR2 is FYNNEI. The CDR3 region has the DNA TGTGCCAGCACGTCCCGGTTGGGCAGGGTCTACGAGCAGTACTTC. This translates into CASTSRLGRVYEQYF.

V and J are TRBV6-6 and TRBJ2-7, with TRBD1 matching over 8 bases. The CDR3 loop spans 13 amino acids. Germline values: CDR1 MNHNY, CDR2 SVGAGI (reference sequence). Germline trimming cut 0 bases from V and 6 bases from J; bases unmatched to any gene: 1. Here the CDR3 reads CASSYSTGAEQYV. The CDR3 DNA reads TGTGCCAGCAGTTACTCGACAGGGGCCGAGCAGTACGTC.

Here the CDR3 reads CAWSPNLARQFF. Written as DNA, the CDR3 is TGTGCCTGGAGTCCGAATCTAGCGCGTCAGTTCTTC. The chain recombines TRBV30 with TRBJ2-1; D might be TRBD2 (6 bases). Germline CDR1 GTSNPN, CDR2 SVGIG (reference sequence). CDR3 size: 12 residues. V dropped 2 bases and J dropped 13 bases, with 15 bases sitting between them.

The rearrangement links TRBV6-5 to TRBJ2-5; a possible D gene is TRBD2 (5 bases). The CDR3 has 14 amino acids. The V end was cut by 2 bases, the J end by 2 bases, with 9 bases between. Looked up from germline, CDR1 is MNHEY and CDR2 is SVGAGI. The CDR3, as DNA: TGTGCCAGCAGTTACAGCCGGGATCAAGAGACCCAGTACTTC. As protein: CASSYSRDQETQYF.

This clone came up a few times. The gene calls are TRBV18 and TRBJ1-1, with TRBD1 as a possible D gene (6 bases). CDR1 is KGHSH, CDR2 LQKENI, per germline. Trimming left V 5 bases short and J 6 bases short, with 19 bases between. The CDR3 loop spans 15 amino acids. CDR3 protein: CASSSRPGQASEAFF. DNA for the CDR3: TGTGCCAGCTCATCTCGACCGGGACAAGCCTCTGAAGCTTTCTTT.

The V gene is TRBV6-2 or TRBV6-3, the J gene TRBJ2-1; 8 bases match TRBD2. The V gene's germline CDR1 is MNHEY and CDR2 SVGEGT. The length of the CDR3 is 16 residues. The V and J ends lost 5 bases and 1 base, in that order; junction bases with no gene match: 7. The CDR3 sequence is CASSRVAGFSYNEQFF. The DNA for the CDR3 is TGTGCCAGCAGTCGAGTAGCGGGGTTTTCCTACAATGAGCAGTTCTTC.